One and the same sample provided the 8 T cell receptor beta chains below, sequenced in a study of T cell repertoires in cytomegalovirus infection. TCRdb itself ran the reads through MiXCR, one entry per CDR3 protein. The table lists around 190,000 distinct CDR3 sequences, approximately 14% of them singletons. Sequencing was performed on PBMCs. These receptors all come from a human donor in good health (CMV status not recorded). Some clones in this sample may be carry-over from other donors' samples.

There are a few counts of this clonotype. The gene calls are TRBV29-1 and TRBJ1-1, with 12 nucleotides matching TRBD1. V was clipped by 7 bases and J by 6 bases; unmatched bases: 12. Germline V gene sequence: CDR1 SQVTM, CDR2 ANQGSEA. This CDR3 comprises 15 residues. The CDR3 DNA reads TGCAGCGCCGCCGGGGACAGGGGGCTGGTCGCTGAAGCTTTCTTT. Residues: CSAAGDRGLVAEAFF.

This clonotype came up a few times. The chain couples TRBV7-8 to TRBJ1-1; D may be TRBD1 (5 bases). V was clipped by 8 bases and J by 2 bases, with 18 bases between them. Germline-derived CDR1 and CDR2 are SGHVS and FQNEAQ. The CDR3 length is 15 residues. CDR3: CASRSVGGSNTEAFF. In DNA, the CDR3 is TGTGCCAGCCGGTCCGTGGGGGGGTCCAACACTGAAGCTTTCTTT. Based on the CDR3 plus reference TRBV7-8 and TRBJ1-1, the full variable domain is GAGVSQSPRYKVAKRGQDVALRCDPISGHVSLFWYQQALGQGPEFLTYFQNEAQLDKSGLPSDRFFAERPEGSVSTLKIQRTQQEDSAVYLCASRSVGGSNTEAFFGQGTRLTVV.

This clonotype showed up many times. The chain uses TRBV25-1 and TRBJ2-5; possibly TRBD2 for D (5 bases). Trimming took off 4 bases at V and 5 bases at J, with 14 bases between the two ends. The CDR3 totals 14 residues. CDR1 is MGHDK and CDR2 is SYGVNS in the germline V gene. CDR3 coding DNA: TGTGCCAGCAGTGCGACGGACCCGGGGGAGACCCAGTACTTC. Its translation: CASSATDPGETQYF.

This clonotype was counted at least ten times. V is TRBV12-3 or TRBV12-4 and J is TRBJ2-1; 8 nucleotides line up with TRBD1. The junction had 8 bases not matched to a gene; V was cut back by 3 bases and J by 7 bases. This CDR3 spans 15 amino acids. Written as DNA, the CDR3 is TGTGCCAGCAGTTTTATCAGGGGGCGCGTGAATGAGCAGTTCTTC. It encodes CASSFIRGRVNEQFF.

In this sample, this clonotype turned up many times. The chain couples TRBV7-2 to TRBJ1-5; D is unresolved. V was trimmed by 1 base and J by 7 bases, leaving 14 bases between them. The CDR3 length is 15 residues. The germline CDR1 and CDR2 sequences are SGHTA and FQGNSA. The CDR3 sequence is CASSLVVGMGQPQHF. CDR3 nucleotides: TGTGCCAGCAGCTTAGTAGTGGGAATGGGGCAGCCCCAGCATTTT.

Remarks on this clonotype: A much larger clone differs from this one at a single base, so this may be a read error. The chain combines TRBV5-1 with TRBJ2-1, with a weak D call TRBD1 (6 bases). The CDR3 has 16 amino acids. The germline V gene has CDR1 SGHRS and CDR2 YFSETQ. Trimming removed 0 bases at V and 6 bases at J, with 16 bases between. The CDR3 is CASSLGGPRLVNEQFF. The CDR3 DNA sequence: TGCGCCAGCAGCTTGGGGGGGCCTCGACTGGTCAATGAGCAGTTCTTC. Full variable domain (remainder filled in from reference TRBV5-1 and TRBJ2-1): KAGVTQTPRYLIKTRGQQVTLSCSPISGHRSVSWYQQTPGQGLQFLFEYFSETQRNKGNFPGRFSGRQFSNSRSEMNVSTLELGDSALYLCASSLGGPRLVNEQFFGPGTRLTVL.

This clonotype was observed at least ten times. This chain uses TRBV6-5 with TRBJ2-7, with 10 bases identical to TRBD1. CDR3 length: 15 amino acids. V gave up 7 bases and J gave up 3 bases; unmatched junction bases: 9. Germline V gives CDR1 MNHEY, CDR2 SVGAGI. CDR3: CASKRPGQGIYEQYF. CDR3 in DNA: TGTGCCAGCAAGAGACCGGGACAGGGGATCTACGAGCAGTACTTC.

The sample holds a few counts of this clonotype. The V gene is TRBV15, the J gene TRBJ2-7; TRBD2 agrees at 7 bases. Germline CDR1 and CDR2: LNHNV and YYDKDF (reference sequence). The CDR3 contains 14 residues. Unmatched junction bases numbered 9, after V lost 8 bases and J lost 2 bases. CDR3 bases: TGTGCCACCTATCCCGGACTAGGGCCCTACGAGCAGTACTTC. It codes for CATYPGLGPYEQYF.